This is a list of T cell receptor beta chains from one sample in a study of T cells in Graves' hyperthyroidism and ophthalmopathy. TCRdb reprocessed the multiplex PCR reads via MiXCR and lists one record per CDR3 protein. The sample holds around 600,000 distinct CDR3 sequences, more than 13% seen once. Sequenced material: blood. These receptors came from a woman aged 18-29 years with Graves' ophthalmopathy. Each CDR3 is given with its conserved first and last residue. A D gene is named only where the DNA matches it firmly. The listing skips clone size in some rows; elsewhere it reads once, few, many or a size class.

v_call	d_call	j_call	clone_size	cdr3_nt	cdr3_aa
TRBV2	.	TRBJ1-5	many	TGTGCCAGCAGTGATGAGAATCAGCCCCAGCATTTT	CASSDENQPQHF
TRBV7-8	.	TRBJ2-1	many	TGTGCCAGCAGCCCCTCGGCAGTAATTTTGGATGAGCAGTTCTTC	CASSPSAVILDEQFF
TRBV3-1	.	TRBJ1-5	many	TGTGCCAGCAGCCAAGAACTGAGCAATCAGCCCCAGCATTTT	CASSQELSNQPQHF
TRBV9	.	TRBJ2-6	once	TGTGCCAGCAGCGTAGGGAGGGGGGCTGGGGCCAACGTCCTGACTTTC	CASSVGRGAGANVLTF
TRBV29-1	.	TRBJ2-5	.	TGCAGCGTTTTCCAGCAGGAACAAGAGACCCAGTACTTC	CSVFQQEQETQYF
TRBV7-9	.	TRBJ2-1	many	TGTGCCAGCAGCCAGACCCGGGGTGGAAGCTCCTACAATGAGCAGTTCTTC	CASSQTRGGSSYNEQFF
TRBV28	TRBD1	TRBJ1-2	few	TGTGCCAGCAGTCGATTTGGACAGGGAAGAAGTGGCTACACCTTC	CASSRFGQGRSGYTF
TRBV20-1	TRBD2	TRBJ2-1	few	TGCAGTGCTAGATTGCTAGCGGGAGCCAACAATGAGCAGTTCTTC	CSARLLAGANNEQFF
TRBV7-3	.	TRBJ2-6	many	TGTGCCAGCAGCTCTAAAACGTCCTCTGGGGCCAACGTCCTGACTTTC	CASSSKTSSGANVLTF
TRBV19	TRBD2	TRBJ2-7	few	TGTGCCAGTAGTGAGCGGGAGGGCCCCCACGAGCAGTACTTC	CASSEREGPHEQYF
TRBV18	TRBD2	TRBJ2-1	many	TGTGCCAGCTCACCTGGTTCTGCGGGAGGCCGTGGTGAGCAGTTCTTC	CASSPGSAGGRGEQFF
TRBV30	.	TRBJ1-4	many	TGTGCCTGGAGTTGGGCGAATGAAAAACTGTTTTTT	CAWSWANEKLFF
TRBV7-2	.	TRBJ2-3	many	TGTGCCAGCAGCTCCACCGGGACTCATCCCACAGATACGCAGTATTTT	CASSSTGTHPTDTQYF
TRBV3-1	TRBD2	TRBJ2-7	.	TGTGCCAGCAGCTCCGGGACTAGCGAGTACGAGCAGTACTTC	CASSSGTSEYEQYF
TRBV5-1	TRBD1	TRBJ2-7	many	TGCGCCAGCAACCTGGGACAGAACTCCTACGAGCAGTACTTC	CASNLGQNSYEQYF
TRBV6-2/TRBV6-3	TRBD2	TRBJ2-1	many	TGTGCCAGCAGTTACGGCGGGAGCTCCTACAATGAGCAGTTCTTC	CASSYGGSSYNEQFF
TRBV20-1	TRBD2	TRBJ2-3	many	TGCAGTGCTACCTCATCCGGGACTAGGGCAGATACGCAGTATTTT	CSATSSGTRADTQYF
TRBV30	.	TRBJ1-2	few	TGTGCCTGGAGCAGGACCGCCAATGGCTACACCTTC	CAWSRTANGYTF
TRBV7-2	TRBD1	TRBJ1-6	few	TGTGCCAGCAGCTTTAAAGGGAGATACAGGGGCAAAGGGTCACCCCTCCACTTT	CASSFKGRYRGKGSPLHF
TRBV20-1	TRBD1	TRBJ1-2	many	TGCAGTGCTTGGACAGGGGGAATCTATGGCTACACCTTC	CSAWTGGIYGYTF
TRBV2	.	TRBJ2-2	many	TGTGCCAGCAGTGAAGGACGAAACATCAACACCGGGGAGCTGTTTTTT	CASSEGRNINTGELFF
TRBV7-9	.	TRBJ1-4	many	TGTGCCAGCAGCCCCTCGGGGAATGAAAAACTGTTTTTT	CASSPSGNEKLFF
TRBV20-1	.	TRBJ1-2	many	TGCAGTGCTAGACCCGTGAGGGTAGCTAACTATGGCTACACCTTC	CSARPVRVANYGYTF
TRBV7-9	.	TRBJ2-1	few	TGTGCCAGCAGCTTAGGACCTCAGGGGTTATCCTACAATGAGCAGTTCTTC	CASSLGPQGLSYNEQFF
TRBV6-1	.	TRBJ2-7	few	TGTGCCAGCAAGTGGAGCGGGCCTACCTACGAGCAGTACTTC	CASKWSGPTYEQYF
TRBV6-1	.	TRBJ1-1	many	TGTGCCAGCAGGCCCGTACAGGGAGCTGAAGCTTTCTTT	CASRPVQGAEAFF
TRBV18	.	TRBJ2-1	.	TGTGCCAGCTCACCACCGGCCGGTTTCTCCTACAATGAGCAGTTCTTC	CASSPPAGFSYNEQFF
TRBV7-9	.	TRBJ2-7	many	TGTGCCAGCAGCCCGCGTGTAGGGTCCAGGTCCTACGAGCAGTACTTC	CASSPRVGSRSYEQYF
TRBV11-2	.	TRBJ1-2	once	TGTGCCAGCAGCTTCGGCCAGGGGCCTTATGGCTACACCTTC	CASSFGQGPYGYTF
TRBV30	.	TRBJ1-1	few	TGTGCCTGGAGTGTACCGGGACACCGTACGGGCACTGAAGCTTTCTTT	CAWSVPGHRTGTEAFF
TRBV28	.	TRBJ2-1	many	TGTGCCAGCAGTTTAAGGCTAGCCTTTCGGGAGCAGTTCTTC	CASSLRLAFREQFF
TRBV2	TRBD1	TRBJ1-1	many	TGTGCCAGCAGTCCCCCAGGGGGCGCGGACACTGAAGCTTTCTTT	CASSPPGGADTEAFF
TRBV4-1	.	TRBJ1-6	.	TGCGCCAGCAGCCAACCTTACCCGAATTCACCCCTCCACTTT	CASSQPYPNSPLHF
TRBV28	TRBD1	TRBJ2-7	.	TGTGCCAGCGGACCGACAGGGAGCTCCTACGAGCAGTACTTC	CASGPTGSSYEQYF
TRBV18	TRBD1	TRBJ1-5	many	TGTGCCAGCTCACACGACAGGGGAAATCAGCCCCAGCATTTT	CASSHDRGNQPQHF
TRBV29-1	TRBD1	TRBJ2-7	many	TGCAGCACTGCGGGGACAGGAGCTTCCTACGAGCAGTACTTC	CSTAGTGASYEQYF
TRBV30	TRBD2	TRBJ2-1	.	TGTGCCTGGAGTAATAGCGGGAGGGCTGGGTATGAGCAGTTCTTC	CAWSNSGRAGYEQFF
TRBV12-3/TRBV12-4	.	TRBJ2-5	many	TGTGCCAGCAGTCCCGGACTGGACTACAGTGAGACCCAGTACTTC	CASSPGLDYSETQYF
TRBV30	.	TRBJ1-2	many	TGTGCCTGGAGTGAACTTAGGCGGTGGTATGGCTACACCTTC	CAWSELRRWYGYTF
TRBV6-2/TRBV6-3	.	TRBJ2-7	.	TGTGCCAGCGGGGACGGTGCCGAGCAGTACTTC	CASGDGAEQYF